One sample yielded the 20 T cell receptor beta chains listed below, sequenced in a study of blood T cell repertoires in COVID-19. Libraries were prepared by immunoSEQ multiplex PCR; TCRdb keeps only in-frame clonotypes and omits some of them. The data contain approximately 76,000 clones, around three quarters of them seen just once; the ten biggest clones take up less than 40%. The sequenced sample was peripheral blood. The receptors stem from a woman in her 70s with acute or convalescent COVID-19.

The chain joins TRBV5-8 to TRBJ1-5, with TRBD1 as a possible D gene (6 bases). This CDR3 comprises 19 residues. V was pared by 6 bases and J by 5 bases, with 30 bases between. The germline gives CDR1 SGHTS, CDR2 YDEGEE. The CDR3 is CASTFDRAGVPSFYQPQHF. The CDR3 DNA reads as TGTGCCAGCACCTTCGATCGAGCAGGGGTGCCCTCCTTTTATCAGCCCCAGCATTTT.

The J gene is TRBJ2-6, the V gene TRBV11-2, with 8 bases that match TRBD1. Germline lookup yields CDR1 SGHAT and CDR2 FQNNGV. J gave up 0 bases and V 1 base, and 2 bases lay outside the gene matches. This CDR3 spans 17 amino acids. The CDR3 loop is CASSLGTGTSGANVLTF. The CDR3 DNA is TGTGCCAGCAGCTTAGGGACAGGGACCTCTGGGGCCAACGTCCTGACTTTC.

The chain combines TRBV7-2 with TRBJ1-5; tentative D call: TRBD1 (6 bases). Germline V lookup: CDR1 SGHTA, CDR2 FQGNSA. This CDR3 spans 16 amino acids. The ends were cut back, 3 bases at V and 7 bases at J, with 19 bases in the middle. CDR3 nucleotides: TGTGCCAGCAGCTTTACCTTTACGGAGGGGGGGCAGCCCCAGCATTTT. Its translation is CASSFTFTEGGQPQHF.

This sequence joins TRBV18 and TRBJ2-7, with 8 positions matching TRBD1. V was clipped by 4 bases and J by 0 bases; unmatched bases: 5. The length of the CDR3 is 15 residues. Germline loops: CDR1 KGHSH, CDR2 LQKENI. CDR3 residues: CASSRDRRSSYEQYF. The CDR3 region has the DNA TGTGCCAGCTCACGGGACAGGCGAAGCTCCTACGAGCAGTACTTC.

The chain joins TRBV5-1 to TRBJ2-2; D is uncertain. The CDR3 totals 15 residues. Per germline, CDR1 SGHRS and CDR2 YFSETQ. V lost 4 bases to trimming and J lost 5 bases, with 15 bases between them. The CDR3 DNA is TGCGCCAGCAGCCTCCAGTTGTCCCAAACCGGGGAGCTGTTTTTT. It translates to CASSLQLSQTGELFF.

This clone has just a few counts. The chain couples TRBV27 to TRBJ1-5, with TRBD1 as a possible D gene (6 bases). This CDR3 is 16 amino acids long. CDR1 and CDR2 from the germline V gene are MNHEY and SMNVEV (reference sequence). V dropped 4 bases and J dropped 7 bases, with 20 bases sitting between them. The CDR3 sequence: CASSSTDSRSRQPQHF. Here the CDR3 DNA reads TGTGCCAGCAGTTCCACGGACAGTCGGTCGAGGCAGCCCCAGCATTTT.

The chain has TRBV6-1 and TRBJ2-6; D remains unclear. The ends were cut back, 5 bases at V and 0 bases at J, with 8 bases in the middle. The CDR3 contains 15 residues. Germline V gene data show CDR1 as MNHNS and CDR2 as SASEGT. CDR3 residues: CASSSQASGANVLTF. The CDR3 DNA reads as TGTGCCAGCAGTTCCCAGGCCTCTGGGGCCAACGTCCTGACTTTC.

The chain has TRBV7-6 and TRBJ2-3; 7 positions match TRBD1. V trimming: 7 bases; J trimming: 0 bases; junction bases outside the gene matches: 10. The CDR3 has 16 residues. Germline loops: CDR1 SGHVS, CDR2 FNYEAQ. The CDR3 DNA is TGTGCCAGCACCCCACAAACAGGGGCCAGCACAGATACGCAGTATTTT. It specifies CASTPQTGASTDTQYF. Using reference TRBV7-6 and TRBJ2-3 for the parts outside the CDR3, the full variable domain is GAGVSQSPRYKVTKRGQDVALRCDPISGHVSLYWYRQALGQGPEFLTYFNYEAQQDKSGLPNDRFSAERPEGSISTLTIQRTEQRDSAMYRCASTPQTGASTDTQYFGPGTRLTVL.

This clone has just a few counts. CDR3 bases: TGTGCCAGCGCCGCGGGCTGGGCCCAAGAGACCCAGTACTTC. This sequence encodes CASAAGWAQETQYF. The chain has TRBV6-5 and TRBJ2-5, with TRBD2 as a possible D gene (5 bases). Trimming removed 8 bases from V and 1 base from J, with 14 bases in between. CDR3 length: 14 residues. The germline CDR1 and CDR2 sequences are MNHEY and SVGAGI.

This chain connects TRBV6-5 to TRBJ2-1; the D is unclear. V was clipped by 6 bases and J by 4 bases, with 10 bases between them. CDR1 MNHEY and CDR2 SVGAGI come from the germline V gene. The CDR3 is 13 amino acids. The CDR3 loop is CASRRDTYNEQFF. In DNA, the CDR3 is TGTGCCAGCAGGCGTGACACATACAATGAGCAGTTCTTC.

This chain connects TRBV6-5 to TRBJ2-6; 8 positions match TRBD1. Germline CDR1 reads MNHEY; CDR2 reads SVGAGI. V lost 6 bases and J lost 7; bases outside the gene matches: 8. The CDR3 runs 15 residues. The CDR3 DNA is TGTGCCAGCAGGGACAGGGCCTTTGGTGCCAACGTCCTGACTTTC. Translation gives CASRDRAFGANVLTF.

In DNA, the CDR3 is TGTGCCAGCAGTTACTCGGGGCAGGGCAATCAGCCCCAGCATTTT. Its translation is CASSYSGQGNQPQHF. V is TRBV6-5 and J is TRBJ1-5; D may be TRBD1 (5 bases). Germline V gene lookup returns CDR1 MNHEY and CDR2 SVGAGI. V was shortened by 0 bases and J by 2 bases, with 8 bases between the two germline ends. This CDR3 region has 15 residues.

The chain carries TRBV5-1 and TRBJ2-2, with D possibly TRBD2 on 5 matching bases. CDR1 is SGHRS, CDR2 YFSETQ, per germline. V shed 2 bases and J shed 1 base, with 9 bases lying between them. This CDR3 comprises 15 residues. The CDR3: CASSLADLNTGELFF. CDR3 bases: TGCGCCAGCAGCTTAGCGGACTTGAACACCGGGGAGCTGTTTTTT. The full variable domain, in which reference TRBV5-1 and TRBJ2-2 provide the parts outside the CDR3, is KAGVTQTPRYLIKTRGQQVTLSCSPISGHRSVSWYQQTPGQGLQFLFEYFSETQRNKGNFPGRFSGRQFSNSRSEMNVSTLELGDSALYLCASSLADLNTGELFFGEGSRLTVL.

This sequence joins TRBV28 and TRBJ1-3; D remains unclear. Trimming shortened V by 6 bases and J by 4 bases, and 7 bases separated the two germline ends. The germline CDR1 and CDR2 sequences are MDHEN and SYDVKM. This CDR3 comprises 12 residues. The CDR3 DNA reads TGTGCCAGCAGGGGCACCGGAAACACCATATATTTT. This encodes CASRGTGNTIYF.

This chain links TRBV7-2 with TRBJ2-1, with 8 positions matching TRBD2. Germline-derived CDR1 and CDR2 are SGHTA and FQGNSA. The CDR3 covers 19 residues. Losses at the gene ends were 5 bases for V and 2 bases for J; bases not matched to a gene: 17. For the CDR3, the DNA is TGTGCCAGCAGCCCGAGGTGGTCTCGAAGCGGGAGACCCTACAATGAGCAGTTCTTC. It is translated as CASSPRWSRSGRPYNEQFF.

In this sample, this clone turned up once. This chain uses TRBV5-4 with TRBJ2-7; 10 bases are a match to TRBD2. J lost 6 bases, V lost 0 bases, and 6 bases had no gene match. Germline CDR1 and CDR2: SGHNT and YYREEE (reference sequence). This CDR3 comprises 15 residues. CDR3: CASSLVSSGSREQYF. Written as DNA, the CDR3 is TGTGCCAGCAGCTTGGTATCTAGCGGGAGTCGCGAGCAGTACTTC.

The rearrangement uses TRBV5-6 and TRBJ1-3; tentatively, D is TRBD1 (5 bases). The V gene lost 2 bases and the J gene lost 2 bases, with 11 bases spanning the gap. The germline V gene has CDR1 SGHDT and CDR2 YYEEEE. CDR3 length: 15 residues. The chain's CDR3 is CASSFKGRAGNTIYF. DNA for the CDR3: TGTGCCAGCAGCTTTAAGGGCAGGGCTGGAAACACCATATATTTT.

V usage is TRBV5-4 and J usage is TRBJ2-3; TRBD1 agrees at 8 bases. The CDR3 runs to 17 residues. CDR1 and CDR2 (germline): SGHNT, YYREEE (reference sequence). V trimming: 4 bases; J trimming: 4 bases; junction bases outside the gene matches: 14. This CDR3 is CASSPEGLRGRADTQYF. The CDR3 DNA is TGTGCCAGCAGCCCAGAAGGGCTCAGGGGGCGAGCAGATACGCAGTATTTT.

The gene calls are TRBV7-2 and TRBJ2-4, with a weak D call TRBD1 (5 bases). Germline assignment: CDR1 SGHTA and CDR2 FQGNSA. The germline V and J ends were trimmed by 1 base and 3 bases, with 13 bases remaining between them. The CDR3 contains 16 residues. Written as DNA, the CDR3 is TGTGCCAGCAGCTTAGGGGGCGGCGGCCGCAAAAACATTCAGTACTTC. It yields the protein CASSLGGGGRKNIQYF.

This chain uses TRBV27 with TRBJ1-5; no clear D gene. The CDR3 totals 15 residues. Germline V gives CDR1 MNHEY, CDR2 SMNVEV (reference sequence). V was clipped by 2 bases and J by 6 bases, with 14 bases between them. The CDR3 DNA is TGTGCCAGCAGTTTAGGAGGGCAGTTACGTCAGCCCCAGCATTTT. This encodes CASSLGGQLRQPQHF.